This T cell receptor (beta chain) is from a study of shared clonotypes between healthy human individuals. Overall study results and limits: Several donors held about 4.6% of naive CD4 clonotypes in common. Generation of non-shared clonotypes was less probable than generation of clonotypes shared by all four donors.

The CDR3 contains 11 residues. V was clipped by 3 bases and J by 8 bases, with 7 bases between them. Germline-derived CDR1 and CDR2 are SQVTM and ANQGSEA. As handled by the study authors: For the immunoSEQ data, sequences were junction-only without quality scores, so filtering differed. Only in-frame clones appear in the TCRdb table, and some are missing; sequencing was by immunoSEQ multiplex PCR. That table is the source of V, J and clone size, and D and trimming were worked out from the DNA. The repertoire holds about 1.4 million clones, with roughly 96% as singletons. The count of this clone is one. Its antigen remains unknown.

This TCR came from a young man in good health. Sequenced input: naive CD4+ T cells sorted from blood. Subset specified: CD45RA+ positively selected. The chain has TRBV29-1 and TRBJ1-4, with D hard to call. The CDR3 loop reads CSVEAEEKLFF. The CDR3 coding sequence is TGCAGCGTTGAGGCAGAGGAAAAACTGTTTTTT.